This TCR beta chain was observed in a study of cytomegalovirus exposure and HLA in healthy donors. Of note for this clone: Its antigen is not known.

Study results and caveats: Overall, roughly 160 TCR beta chains were annotated as cytomegalovirus-associated.

Use of 60 Vbeta and 13 Jbeta primers characterized the PCR. Profiling relied on immunoSEQ multiplex PCR, and the TCRdb table lists in-frame clones only, not all of them. This sample has about 150,000 clones, with 80% to 90% found just once. This TCR derives from a girl under 18 in good health and CMV-seropositive. The specimen sequenced was PBMCs.

This chain's CDR3 is CASSPDRGAFHEQFF. The CDR3 coding sequence is TGTGCCAGCAGCCCCGACAGGGGGGCTTTCCATGAGCAGTTCTTC. The rearrangement uses TRBV7-3 and TRBJ2-1; 9 positions agree with TRBD1. CDR1 and CDR2 (germline): SGHTA, FQGTGA. The CDR3 covers 15 residues. The V gene end was trimmed by 5 bases and the J gene end by 8 bases; junction bases not matched to a gene: 10. Full variable domain (rest looked up from reference TRBV7-3 and TRBJ2-1): GAGVSQTPSNKVTEKGKYVELRCDPISGHTALYWYRQSLGQGPEFLIYFQGTGAADDSGLPNDRFFAVRPEGSVSTLKIQRTERGDSAVYLCASSPDRGAFHEQFFGPGTRLTVL.